This TCR beta chain was retrieved from a study of regulatory T cells in long-lasting Graves disease. Whole-study context: Newly diagnosed Graves' patients had under 3 months of antithyroid drugs. Broader study findings: Sampling was limited to peripheral blood rather than thyroid tissue.

This clonotype was found a few times. The antigen is undetermined. Combining iRepertoire HTBI primers with Arm-PCR of CDR3 regions, the authors built TCR beta libraries. Per the study methods: Detected in the samples were approximately 58 TRBV and about 15 TRBJ segments. TCRdb re-analysed the multiplex PCR reads in MiXCR, keeping a single row per CDR3 protein. None of the V and J calls come from the authors' own analysis; TCRdb made them. In the table there are about 420,000 distinct CDR3 sequences, less than 20% of which are singletons. The time point here: newly diagnosed GD, antithyroid drugs for less than 3 months. PBMC-extracted RNA yielded the TCR library. The patients included were those that came from an endocrinology department in Xi'an, China. These sequences were also reported in another study, on T cells in Graves' hyperthyroidism and ophthalmopathy.

The TCR originated in a woman aged 18-35 years with Graves disease. The sample was peripheral blood mononuclear cells (PBMCs), taken at new diagnosis, from a patient treated with antithyroid drugs.

Here the CDR3 reads CATSTGSSGDTDTQYF. DNA for the CDR3: TGTGCCACCAGCACAGGTTCTAGCGGAGACACAGATACGCAGTATTTT. The chain has TRBV15 and TRBJ2-3; 7 bases map to TRBD2. V shed 4 bases, J shed 2 bases, and the junction held 9 bases outside the gene matches. This CDR3 is 16 amino acids long. Germline V gene data show CDR1 as LNHNV and CDR2 as YYDKDF (reference sequence).